This T cell receptor (beta chain) was sequenced during a study of cytomegalovirus exposure and HLA in healthy donors. The overall study: Previous work identified roughly 120 million unique TCR beta sequences from approximately 190 million T cells. Most genotyped donors, 65% to 85% of around 370, had Caucasian-associated genetic ancestry.

Concerning this clone itself: Its antigen is not identified.

60 Vbeta and 13 Jbeta primers were used in PCR. The protocol was immunoSEQ multiplex PCR, while the TCRdb copy is restricted to in-frame clones and leaves out a portion. The sample holds 110,000 or so clones, about 80% seen once. Study-wide results and limits: Solely CMV serostatus was available to characterize immune exposure. With DRB1 most and HLA-C fewest, TCR association rates differed between HLA loci in a later analysis.

This sequence was found in a human donor in good health. The source material was PBMCs.

The CDR3 DNA is TGTGCCAGCAGCTCGATCCCGCGGGAAACCGGGGAGCTGTTTTTT. Translating it yields CASSSIPRETGELFF. This chain uses TRBV7-9 with TRBJ2-2; D may be TRBD2 (6 bases). CDR3 length: 15 residues. Germline V gene sequence: CDR1 SEHNR, CDR2 FQNEAQ (reference sequence). Between the trimmed V and J ends, which lost 4 bases and 5 bases, there was a span of 14 bases.